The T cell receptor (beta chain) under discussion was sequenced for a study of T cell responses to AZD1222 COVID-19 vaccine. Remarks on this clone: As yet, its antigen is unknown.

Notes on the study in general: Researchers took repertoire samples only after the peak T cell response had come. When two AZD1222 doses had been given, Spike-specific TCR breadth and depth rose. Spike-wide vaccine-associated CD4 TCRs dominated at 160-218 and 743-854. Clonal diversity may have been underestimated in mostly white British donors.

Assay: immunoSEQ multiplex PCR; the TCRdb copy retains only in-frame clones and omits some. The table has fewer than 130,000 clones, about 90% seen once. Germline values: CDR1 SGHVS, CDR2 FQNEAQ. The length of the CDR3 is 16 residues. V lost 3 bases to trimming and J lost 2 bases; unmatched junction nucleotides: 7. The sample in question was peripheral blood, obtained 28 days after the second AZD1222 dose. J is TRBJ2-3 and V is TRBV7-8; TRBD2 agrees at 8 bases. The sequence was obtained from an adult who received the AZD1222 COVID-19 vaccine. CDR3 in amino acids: CASSFGAGGLTDTQYF. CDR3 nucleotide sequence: TGTGCCAGCAGCTTTGGGGCGGGAGGCCTCACAGATACGCAGTATTTT.